The table lists the clone carrying this TCR beta chain with a few counts. TCRdb called clones again from the PCR reads with MiXCR. The data hold around 16,000 clones, with roughly 23% observed a single time. The CDR3 runs to 12 residues. Germline lookup yields CDR1 MDHEN and CDR2 SYDVKM. Trimming took 7 bases from V and 7 from J, leaving 8 bases between them. This record belongs to a study of metastatic and nonmetastatic thyroid tumors. Each patient went into thyroid surgery without having received any treatment. The TCR sequence derives from a male donor with papillary thyroid cancer or a benign thyroid nodule (not recorded which). Some clones in this sample may be carry-over from other donors' samples. The V and J genes are TRBV28 and TRBJ1-6, with a possible D match to TRBD1 (6 bases). The sequenced material came from blood. The CDR3 loop reads CASTRGNSPLHF. The CDR3 region has the DNA TGTGCCAGCACCAGGGGAAATTCACCCCTCCACTTT.